This T cell receptor (beta chain) appears in the sequencing data of a study of T cells after yellow fever vaccination. TCRdb reprocessed the 5' RACE reads with MiXCR, giving one entry per CDR3 protein. Here the sample spans hundreds of thousands of distinct CDR3 sequences, about 12% being singletons. The CDR3 sequence is 14 residues long. The germline gives CDR1 SGHTA, CDR2 FQGTGA. The V end lost 5 bases, the J end lost 2 bases, and 11 bases lay between the germline ends. This clonotype was picked up a small number of times. This receptor was obtained from a man aged 25-40 years who received the YFV17D yellow fever vaccine. This sample comprised PBMCs, obtained on the day of the yellow fever booster vaccination. The rearrangement joins TRBV7-3 to TRBJ2-3, with TRBD2 as a possible D gene (6 bases). CDR3 sequence: CASSPGGATDTQYF. The CDR3 DNA sequence: TGTGCCAGCAGCCCTGGAGGGGCCACAGATACGCAGTATTTT.